The text below deals with one T cell receptor beta chain. The antigen remains unidentified. The data derive from a study of vaccination and CD4 T cells after COVID-19. Study-level background: Diagnosis preceded the drawing of post-COVID samples by a median around 95 days (range 35 to 161). The cells were exposed to overlapping spike peptides originating from SARS-CoV-2, HCoV-NL63, HCoV-OC43 and HCoV-229E for stimulation.

Sequenced with the Oncomine TCR Beta short-read assay was DNA taken from cultured CD4+ T cells. It was from cultured CD4+ T cells that genomic DNA was extracted. TCRdb independently ran MiXCR on the PCR reads; one entry per CDR3 protein. Here the sample spans around 11,000 distinct CDR3 sequences, around 30% being singletons. The germline gives CDR1 MNHEY, CDR2 SMNVEV (reference sequence). With 8 bases removed from V and 2 bases from J, the gap between germline ends came to 13 bases. The CDR3 is 13 amino acids. The treatment here: 10-day PBMC culture with coronavirus spike peptide pools or control peptides (ViraFEST assay). Pre-COVID-19 pandemic sampling (2011-2018) yielded the unexposed donor's CD4+ T cells. For ViraFEST, peptide pools expanded antigen-specific T cells, after which the TCRs were sequenced. Study results and limitations: A nonsignificant rise from around 20 to 38 was seen in the median number of SARS-CoV-2-reactive clonotypes.

The specimen sequenced was CD4+ T cells from blood, cultured in vitro. The V and J genes are TRBV27 and TRBJ2-7; D may be TRBD1 (5 bases). This receptor was identified in a human donor in good health. The CDR3 region has the DNA TGTGCCAGCCGAAGGCAGGGCCCCTACGAGCAGTACTTC. This translates into CASRRQGPYEQYF.